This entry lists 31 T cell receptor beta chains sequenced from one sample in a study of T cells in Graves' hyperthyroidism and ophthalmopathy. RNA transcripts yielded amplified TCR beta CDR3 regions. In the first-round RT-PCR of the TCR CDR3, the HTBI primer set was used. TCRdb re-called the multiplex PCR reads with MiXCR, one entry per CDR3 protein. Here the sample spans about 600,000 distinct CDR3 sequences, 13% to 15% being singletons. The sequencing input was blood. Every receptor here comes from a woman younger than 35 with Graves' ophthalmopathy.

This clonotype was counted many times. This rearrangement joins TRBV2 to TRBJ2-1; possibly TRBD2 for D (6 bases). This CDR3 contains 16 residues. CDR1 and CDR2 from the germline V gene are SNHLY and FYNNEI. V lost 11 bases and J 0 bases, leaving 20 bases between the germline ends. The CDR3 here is CARAAQLADSYNEQFF. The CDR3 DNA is TGTGCCCGCGCCGCCCAACTAGCAGACTCCTACAATGAGCAGTTCTTC.

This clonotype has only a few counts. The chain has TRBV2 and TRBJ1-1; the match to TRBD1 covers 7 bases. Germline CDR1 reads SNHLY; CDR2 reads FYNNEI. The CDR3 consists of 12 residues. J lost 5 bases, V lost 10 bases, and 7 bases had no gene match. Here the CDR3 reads CATTPGGTEAFF. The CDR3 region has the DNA TGTGCCACCACCCCAGGGGGAACTGAAGCTTTCTTT. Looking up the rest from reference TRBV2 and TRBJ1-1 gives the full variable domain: EPEVTQTPSHQVTQMGQEVILRCVPISNHLYFYWYRQILGQKVEFLVSFYNNEISEKSEIFDDQFSVERPDGSNFTLKIRSTKLEDSAMYFCATTPGGTEAFFGQGTRLTVV.

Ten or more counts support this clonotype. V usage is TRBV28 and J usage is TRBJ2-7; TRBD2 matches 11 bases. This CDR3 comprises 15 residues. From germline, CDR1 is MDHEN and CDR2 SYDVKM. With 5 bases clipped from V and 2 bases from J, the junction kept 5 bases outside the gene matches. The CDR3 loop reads CASSLIAGGAYEQYF. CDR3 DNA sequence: TGTGCCAGCAGTCTAATAGCGGGAGGGGCCTACGAGCAGTACTTC.

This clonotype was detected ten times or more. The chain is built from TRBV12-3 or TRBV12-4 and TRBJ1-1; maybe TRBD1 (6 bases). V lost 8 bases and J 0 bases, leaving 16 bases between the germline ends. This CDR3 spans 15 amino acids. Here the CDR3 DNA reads TGTGCCAGCCCCAGAAGGTGGGACATGAACACTGAAGCTTTCTTT. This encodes CASPRRWDMNTEAFF.

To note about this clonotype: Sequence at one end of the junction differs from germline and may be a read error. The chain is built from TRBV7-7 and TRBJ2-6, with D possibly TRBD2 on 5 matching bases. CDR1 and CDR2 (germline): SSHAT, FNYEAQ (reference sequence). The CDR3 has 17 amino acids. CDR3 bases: TGTGCTAGCAGCCCCAGGACGGGGAGCTCTGGGGCCAACGTCCTGACTTTC. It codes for CASSPRTGSSGANVLTF.

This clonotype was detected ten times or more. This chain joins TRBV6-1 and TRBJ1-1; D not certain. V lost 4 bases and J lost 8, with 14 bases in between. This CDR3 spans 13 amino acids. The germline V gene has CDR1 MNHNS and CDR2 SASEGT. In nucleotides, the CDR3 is TGTGCCAGCAGTGGCCTTGGCGATCGCGAAGCTTTCTTT. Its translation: CASSGLGDREAFF.

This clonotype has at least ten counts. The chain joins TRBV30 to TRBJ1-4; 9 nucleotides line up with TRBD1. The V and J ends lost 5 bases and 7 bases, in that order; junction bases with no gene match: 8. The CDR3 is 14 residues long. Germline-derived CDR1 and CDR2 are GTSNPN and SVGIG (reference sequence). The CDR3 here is CAWEGTGRGEKLFF. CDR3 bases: TGTGCCTGGGAGGGGACAGGGCGCGGTGAAAAACTGTTTTTT.

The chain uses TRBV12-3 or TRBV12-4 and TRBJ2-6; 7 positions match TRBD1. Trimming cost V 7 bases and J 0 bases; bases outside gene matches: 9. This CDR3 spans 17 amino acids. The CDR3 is CASTQDRWSSGANVLTF. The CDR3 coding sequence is TGTGCCAGCACCCAGGACAGGTGGAGCTCTGGGGCCAACGTCCTGACTTTC.

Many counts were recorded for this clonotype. CDR3 nucleotides: TGTGCCAGCTCACCGTCAAGGGATACGCAGTATTTT. Its protein product is CASSPSRDTQYF. The chain is built from TRBV18 and TRBJ2-3; D gene ambiguous. This CDR3 is 12 amino acids long. V lost 3 bases to trimming and J lost 6 bases, with 7 bases between them. Germline V CDR1 and CDR2: KGHSH, LQKENI.

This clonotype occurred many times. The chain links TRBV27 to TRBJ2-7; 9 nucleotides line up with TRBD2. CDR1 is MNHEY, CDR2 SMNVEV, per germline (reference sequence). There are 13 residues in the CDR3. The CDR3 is CVASSGLAGEQYF. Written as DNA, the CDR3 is TGTGTCGCCTCCTCGGGGCTAGCGGGGGAGCAGTACTTC.

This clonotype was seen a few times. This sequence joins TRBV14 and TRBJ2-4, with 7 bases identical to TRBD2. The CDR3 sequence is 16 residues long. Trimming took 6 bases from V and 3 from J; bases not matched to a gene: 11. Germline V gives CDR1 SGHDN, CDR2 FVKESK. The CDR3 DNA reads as TGTGCCAGCAGGTCTTCAGCGGGACCGAGCAAAAACATTCAGTACTTC. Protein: CASRSSAGPSKNIQYF.

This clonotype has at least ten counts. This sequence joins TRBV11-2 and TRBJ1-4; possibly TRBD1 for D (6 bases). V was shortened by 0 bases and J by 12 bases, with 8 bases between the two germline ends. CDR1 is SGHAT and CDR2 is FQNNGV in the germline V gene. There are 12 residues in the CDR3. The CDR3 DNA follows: TGTGCCAGCAGCTTAGAATGGGGGCAACTGTTTTTT. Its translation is CASSLEWGQLFF.

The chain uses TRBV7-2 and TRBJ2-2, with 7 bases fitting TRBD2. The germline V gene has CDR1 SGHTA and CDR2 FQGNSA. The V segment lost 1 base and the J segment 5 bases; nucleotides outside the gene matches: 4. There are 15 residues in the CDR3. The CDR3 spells CASSLVAGVTGELFF. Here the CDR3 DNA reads TGTGCCAGCAGCTTAGTGGCGGGAGTAACCGGGGAGCTGTTTTTT.

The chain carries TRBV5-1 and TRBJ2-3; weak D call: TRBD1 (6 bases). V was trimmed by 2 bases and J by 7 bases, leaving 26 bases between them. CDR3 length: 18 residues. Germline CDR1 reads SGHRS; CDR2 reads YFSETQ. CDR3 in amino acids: CASSFARDIGVIGHTQYF. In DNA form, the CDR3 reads TGCGCCAGCAGCTTCGCCCGGGACATAGGGGTGATAGGCCATACGCAGTATTTT.

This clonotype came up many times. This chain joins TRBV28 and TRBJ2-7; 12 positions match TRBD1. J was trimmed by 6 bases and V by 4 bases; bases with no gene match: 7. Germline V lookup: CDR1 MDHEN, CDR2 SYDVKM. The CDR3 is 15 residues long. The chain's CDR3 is CASSSPGQGAVEQYF. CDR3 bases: TGTGCCAGCAGTTCTCCGGGACAGGGGGCTGTCGAGCAGTACTTC.

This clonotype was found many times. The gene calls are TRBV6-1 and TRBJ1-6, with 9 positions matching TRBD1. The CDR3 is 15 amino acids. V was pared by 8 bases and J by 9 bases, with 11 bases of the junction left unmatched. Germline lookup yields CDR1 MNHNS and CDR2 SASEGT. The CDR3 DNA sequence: TGTGCCAGCCGCTGGGACAGGGCAGGATTTTCACCCCTCCACTTT. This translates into CASRWDRAGFSPLHF.

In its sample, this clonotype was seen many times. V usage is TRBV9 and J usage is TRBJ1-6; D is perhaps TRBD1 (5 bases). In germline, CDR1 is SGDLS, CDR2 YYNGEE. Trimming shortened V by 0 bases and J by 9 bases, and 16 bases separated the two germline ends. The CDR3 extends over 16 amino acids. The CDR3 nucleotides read TGTGCCAGCAGCGTAGGAACTGGGACGGTCCGTTCACCCCTCCACTTT. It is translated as CASSVGTGTVRSPLHF.

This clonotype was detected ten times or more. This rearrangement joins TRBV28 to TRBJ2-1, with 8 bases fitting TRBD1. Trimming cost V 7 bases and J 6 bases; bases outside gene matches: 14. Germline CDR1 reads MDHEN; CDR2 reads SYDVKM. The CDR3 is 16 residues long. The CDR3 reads CASTDKDQGAGNEQFF. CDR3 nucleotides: TGTGCCAGCACCGACAAAGACCAGGGGGCGGGCAATGAGCAGTTCTTC.

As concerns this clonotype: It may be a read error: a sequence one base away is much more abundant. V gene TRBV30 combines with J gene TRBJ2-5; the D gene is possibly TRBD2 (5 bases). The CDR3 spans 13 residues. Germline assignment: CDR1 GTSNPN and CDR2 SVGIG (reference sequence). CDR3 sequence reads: CAWSVRGSETRYF. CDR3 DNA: TGTGCCTGGAGTGTACGGGGATCGGAGACCCGGTACTTC.

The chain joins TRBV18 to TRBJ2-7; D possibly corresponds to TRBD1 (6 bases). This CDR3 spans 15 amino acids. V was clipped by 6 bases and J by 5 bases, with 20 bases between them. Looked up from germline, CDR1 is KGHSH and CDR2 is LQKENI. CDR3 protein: CASSPIGGDGNEQYF. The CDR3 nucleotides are TGTGCCAGCTCCCCTATTGGGGGCGACGGCAACGAGCAGTACTTC.

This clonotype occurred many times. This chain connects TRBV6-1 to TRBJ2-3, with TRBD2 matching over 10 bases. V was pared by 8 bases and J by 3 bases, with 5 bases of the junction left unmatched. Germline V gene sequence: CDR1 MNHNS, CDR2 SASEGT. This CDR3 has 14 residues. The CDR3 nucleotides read TGTGCCAGCTTCAGCGGGAGGGTAACAGATACGCAGTATTTT. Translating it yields CASFSGRVTDTQYF.

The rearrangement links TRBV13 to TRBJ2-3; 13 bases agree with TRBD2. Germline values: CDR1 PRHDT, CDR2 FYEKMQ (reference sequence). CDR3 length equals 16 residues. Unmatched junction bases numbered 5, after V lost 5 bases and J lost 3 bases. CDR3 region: CASSLGLAGETDTQYF. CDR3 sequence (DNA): TGTGCCAGCAGCCTCGGACTAGCGGGAGAGACAGATACGCAGTATTTT.

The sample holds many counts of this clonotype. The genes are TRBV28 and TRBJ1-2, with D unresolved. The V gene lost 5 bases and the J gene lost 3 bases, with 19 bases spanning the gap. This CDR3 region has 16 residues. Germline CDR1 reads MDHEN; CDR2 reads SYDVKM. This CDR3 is CASSPRAVPRDYGYTF. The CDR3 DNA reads TGTGCCAGCAGTCCCAGAGCGGTTCCAAGGGACTATGGCTACACCTTC.

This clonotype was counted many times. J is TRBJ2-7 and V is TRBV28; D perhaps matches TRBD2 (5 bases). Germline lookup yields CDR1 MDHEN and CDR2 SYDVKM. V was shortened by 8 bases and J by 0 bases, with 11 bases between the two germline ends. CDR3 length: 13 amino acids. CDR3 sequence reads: CASASYSSYEQYF. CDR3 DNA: TGTGCCAGCGCTAGCTACTCCTCCTACGAGCAGTACTTC.

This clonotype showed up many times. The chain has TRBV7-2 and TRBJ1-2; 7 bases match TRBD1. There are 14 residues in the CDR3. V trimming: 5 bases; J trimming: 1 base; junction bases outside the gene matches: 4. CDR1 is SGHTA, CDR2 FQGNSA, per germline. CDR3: CASSEGQLNYGYTF. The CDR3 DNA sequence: TGTGCCAGCAGCGAGGGACAGCTTAACTATGGCTACACCTTC. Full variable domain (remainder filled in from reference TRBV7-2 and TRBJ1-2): GAGVSQSPSNKVTEKGKDVELRCDPISGHTALYWYRQSLGQGLEFLIYFQGNSAPDKSGLPSDRFSAERTGGSVSTLTIQRTQQEDSAVYLCASSEGQLNYGYTFGSGTRLTVV.

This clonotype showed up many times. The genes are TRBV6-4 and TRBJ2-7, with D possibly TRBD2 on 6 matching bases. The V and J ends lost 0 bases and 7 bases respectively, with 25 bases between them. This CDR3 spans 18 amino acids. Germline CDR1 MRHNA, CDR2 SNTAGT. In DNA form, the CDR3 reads TGTGCCAGCAGTGACTCGATCGAGGCTAAGGCGGGACCTGAGGAGCAGTACTTC. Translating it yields CASSDSIEAKAGPEEQYF.

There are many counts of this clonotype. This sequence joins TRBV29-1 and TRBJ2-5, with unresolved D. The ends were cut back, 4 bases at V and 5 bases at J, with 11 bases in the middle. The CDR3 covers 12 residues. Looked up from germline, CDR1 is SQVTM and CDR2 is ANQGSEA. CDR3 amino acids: CSVVGRLETQYF. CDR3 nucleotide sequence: TGCAGCGTTGTAGGCAGACTGGAGACCCAGTACTTC. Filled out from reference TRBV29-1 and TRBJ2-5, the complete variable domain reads SAVISQKPSRDICQRGTSLTIQCQVDSQVTMMFWYRQQPGQSLTLIATANQGSEATYESGFVIDKFPISRPNLTFSTLTVSNMSPEDSSIYLCSVVGRLETQYFGPGTRLLVL.

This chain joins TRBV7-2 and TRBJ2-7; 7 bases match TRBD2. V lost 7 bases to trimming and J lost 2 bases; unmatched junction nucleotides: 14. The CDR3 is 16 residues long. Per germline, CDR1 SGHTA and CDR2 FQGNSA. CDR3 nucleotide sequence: TGTGCCAGCACCCCCAGGGAGGGAAAAGGGGCCTACGAGCAGTACTTC. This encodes CASTPREGKGAYEQYF.

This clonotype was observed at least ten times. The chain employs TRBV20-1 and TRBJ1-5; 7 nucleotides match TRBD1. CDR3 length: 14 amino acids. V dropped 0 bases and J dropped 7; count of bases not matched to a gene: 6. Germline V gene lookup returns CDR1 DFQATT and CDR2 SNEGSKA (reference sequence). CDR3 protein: CSARDGQAYQPQHF. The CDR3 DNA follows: TGCAGTGCTAGAGATGGACAGGCGTACCAGCCCCAGCATTTT.

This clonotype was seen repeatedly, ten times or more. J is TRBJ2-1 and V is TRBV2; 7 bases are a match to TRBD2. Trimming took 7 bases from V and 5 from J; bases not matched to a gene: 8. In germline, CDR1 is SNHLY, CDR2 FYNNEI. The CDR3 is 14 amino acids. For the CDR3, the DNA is TGTGCCAGCACCTACCGGGACTATAACAATGAGCAGTTCTTC. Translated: CASTYRDYNNEQFF.

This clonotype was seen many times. CDR3 coding DNA: TGTGCCAGCAGTTTATCGACAGCCCGCCACGAGCAGTACTTC. It is translated as CASSLSTARHEQYF. V is TRBV27 and J is TRBJ2-7, with TRBD1 as a possible D gene (5 bases). The CDR3 has 14 residues. V dropped 0 bases and J dropped 5 bases, with 11 bases sitting between them. Germline assignment: CDR1 MNHEY and CDR2 SMNVEV (reference sequence).